This is a list of T cell receptor beta chains from one sample in a study of shared clonotypes between healthy human individuals. Method: immunoSEQ multiplex PCR; TCRdb's copy keeps in-frame clones and lacks some. Of about 2.2 million clones in the sample, approximately 92% were seen once. Sequencing was performed on naive CD8+ T cells from PBMCs. These TCRs come from a man between 18 and 29 years old in good health. Some clones in this sample may be carry-over from other donors' samples. Both conserved end residues are part of each CDR3. The D gene is left open where the match is weak. The size entry is marked missing in some rows and otherwise reads once, few, many or a size class.

J gene,D gene,V gene,clone size,CDR3 DNA,CDR3 protein
TRBJ2-4,TRBD1,TRBV4-3,.,TGCGCCAGCAGCCAAGGGACAGGCGCCAAAAACATTCAGTACTTC,CASSQGTGAKNIQYF
TRBJ2-1,.,TRBV28,.,TGTGCCAGCAGTTTGGCAGGGGGGTACAATGAGCAGTTCTTC,CASSLAGGYNEQFF
TRBJ1-1,TRBD1,TRBV9,.,TGTGCCAGCAGCCCACAGGGGGGTAACACTGAAGCTTTCTTT,CASSPQGGNTEAFF
TRBJ1-5,.,TRBV28,.,TGTGCCAGCAGCAACCCTTCCGGGGGGGGCGGTCAGCCCCAGCATTTT,CASSNPSGGGGQPQHF
TRBJ1-1,.,TRBV4-1,.,TGCGCCAGCAGCCAAGTAGGGGAGGGCACTGAAGCTTTCTTT,CASSQVGEGTEAFF
TRBJ1-3,.,TRBV9,.,TGTGCCAGCAGCGCGGGTGGGAATATTGGAAACACCATATATTTT,CASSAGGNIGNTIYF
TRBJ2-7,TRBD1,TRBV6-1,.,TGTGCCAGCAGTGAATCCCCGGACAGGGGTTCCTACGAGCAGTACTTC,CASSESPDRGSYEQYF
TRBJ1-2,.,TRBV29-1,.,TGCAGCGTTGAACCGGGGCTGGAAAGGTATGGCTACACCTTC,CSVEPGLERYGYTF
TRBJ1-1,.,TRBV7-9,once,TGTGCCAGCAGCTCTACCGGGGCGCCTAAACCGGGCACTGAAGCTTTCTTT,CASSSTGAPKPGTEAFF
TRBJ2-3,TRBD1,TRBV4-3,once,TGCGCCAGCAGCCAAGACGGACAGGGGGACACAGATACGCAGTATTTT,CASSQDGQGDTDTQYF
TRBJ2-5,TRBD1,TRBV4-1,.,TGCGCCAGCAGCCATACCCCGGGACAGGGGTGGGAGACCCAGTACTTC,CASSHTPGQGWETQYF
TRBJ1-5,.,TRBV2,.,TGTGCCAGCACCACCTGGGACCAAGGCAATCAGCCCCAGCATTTT,CASTTWDQGNQPQHF
TRBJ2-1,TRBD2,TRBV10-3,.,TGTGCCATCAGTGAGTTGGCTAGCGGGAGGGACGGTGAGCAGTTCTTC,CAISELASGRDGEQFF
TRBJ2-2,TRBD2,TRBV5-1,.,TGCGCCAGCAGCGTCGGTCTACTAGCGGGGGCGGCGAACACCGGGGAGCTGTTTTTT,CASSVGLLAGAANTGELFF
TRBJ2-5,TRBD1,TRBV27,once,TGTGCCAGCAGTTTCTACCGGGACAGCAAAGAGACCCAGTACTTC,CASSFYRDSKETQYF
TRBJ2-3,.,TRBV10-2,.,TGCGCCATTCTGGGCCCTGAAACAGATACGCAGTATTTT,CAILGPETDTQYF
TRBJ2-1,.,TRBV30,.,TGTGCCGGGACTCGGGGGGCAGACAATGAGCAGTTCTTC,CAGTRGADNEQFF
TRBJ2-6,.,TRBV5-5,.,TGTGCCAGCTCTGCTCATGTCGCACAAAGTCGGGCCAACGTCCTGACTTTC,CASSAHVAQSRANVLTF